This T cell receptor beta chain was retrieved from a study of PD-L1 blockade in urothelial cancer. Some clones are missing from TCRdb's copy, which holds only in-frame ones; the method was immunoSEQ multiplex PCR. In the table there are tens of thousands of clones, about 85% of which are singletons. Time point denoted: pretreatment peripheral blood. This CDR3 contains 17 residues. Trimming took 3 bases from V and 8 from J; bases not matched to a gene: 15. CDR1 KGHSH and CDR2 LQKENI come from the germline V gene. Sequencing used PBMCs, obtained around atezolizumab (anti-PD-L1) treatment. The rearrangement joins TRBV18 to TRBJ2-2; TRBD2 aligns across 7 bases. The receptor was isolated from a man aged 35-49 years with urothelial cancer. The CDR3 here is CASSPLAGRTTIGELFF. The CDR3 coding sequence is TGTGCCAGCTCACCCTTAGCGGGCCGAACCACAATAGGGGAGCTGTTTTTT.